This T cell receptor beta chain was captured in a study of tumor-infiltrating lymphocytes in primary liver carcinoma. The source of the blood RNA was unsorted whole blood, and germline DNA was extracted as well. The CDR3 is 14 amino acids. In germline, CDR1 is LGHNA, CDR2 YSLEER. On this clonotype: At one of its ends the junction is not consistent with the germline gene, which may arise from a read error.

Using a constant-region primer together with ProtoScript II reverse transcriptase, TCR beta cDNA was made from around 500 ng of total RNA. Researchers made the TCR beta libraries by running three nested multiplex PCR rounds with slightly modified ARM-PCR. Use of TRBV1-TRBV30 forward primers with a C-beta reverse primer characterized the first two PCR rounds, which lasted around 10 cycles each. One entry per CDR3 protein results from TCRdb running MiXCR on the multiplex PCR reads. The table records just over 300,000 distinct CDR3 sequences, 45% to 70% of them present only once. The chain employs TRBV4-3 and TRBJ1-2; possibly TRBD1 for D (5 bases). The sequenced material came from peripheral blood. The TCR sequence derives from a woman in her 30s with primary liver carcinoma and hepatitis B virus infection. The CDR3 nucleotides read TGCACCAGCAGCCTGGGTTCTCCTAGGGACGGTTACACCTTC. Protein: CTSSLGSPRDGYTF.